The next 20 T cell receptor beta chains were all read from a single sample in a study of OX40 agonist ivuxolimab in advanced cancers. Data came from immunoSEQ multiplex PCR; TCRdb stores just in-frame clones and leaves some out. Of about 78,000 clones listed, roughly 93% are singletons. The sample here was CD4+ or CD8+ T cells sorted from blood, taken in a trial of the OX40 agonist ivuxolimab. The receptor set was obtained from an adult with an advanced solid tumor such as melanoma, head and neck, liver or kidney cancer.

The CDR3 region is CASSSGTANTEAFF. The CDR3 DNA reads TGTGCCAGCTCATCCGGGACAGCGAACACTGAAGCTTTCTTT. The V call is TRBV18, the J call TRBJ1-1, with 7 bases identical to TRBD1. Trimming took 5 bases from V and 1 from J; bases not matched to a gene: 4. CDR3 length: 14 amino acids. Germline V gene lookup returns CDR1 KGHSH and CDR2 LQKENI.

As to this clone: The identical CDR3 is also encoded by other nucleotide sequences in the sample. The chain employs TRBV7-9 and TRBJ1-3, with D uncertain. CDR1 SEHNR and CDR2 FQNEAQ come from the germline V gene (reference sequence). V lost 3 bases to trimming and J lost 3 bases, with 3 bases between them. The CDR3 is made up of 12 amino acids. This CDR3 reads CASSLSGNTIYF. CDR3 bases: TGTGCCAGCAGCTTGAGTGGAAACACCATATATTTT.

As DNA, the CDR3 is TGCGCCAGCAGCTTGGCTGCCATGGGGGGGACCCAACACTCCTACGAGCAGTACTTC. This translates into CASSLAAMGGTQHSYEQYF. The V gene is TRBV5-1, the J gene TRBJ2-7; 7 positions match TRBD2. Germline V CDR1 and CDR2: SGHRS, YFSETQ. This CDR3 spans 19 amino acids. The V gene end was trimmed by 0 bases and the J gene end by 0 bases; junction bases not matched to a gene: 15.

This chain links TRBV5-8 with TRBJ1-5; no definite D call. Trimming cost V 4 bases and J 0 bases, with 14 bases left between them. Germline V lookup: CDR1 SGHTS, CDR2 YDEGEE. The CDR3 contains 16 residues. The CDR3 here is CASSRMGGNSNQPQHF. DNA of the CDR3: TGTGCCAGCAGCCGAATGGGAGGTAATAGCAATCAGCCCCAGCATTTT.

This chain connects TRBV5-1 to TRBJ2-3; 7 bases agree with TRBD2. The V segment lost 5 bases and the J segment 2 bases; nucleotides outside the gene matches: 5. Germline V gives CDR1 SGHRS, CDR2 YFSETQ. The CDR3 covers 14 residues. The CDR3, as DNA: TGCGCCAGCAGAATAGCGGGCGACACAGATACGCAGTATTTT. The encoded protein is CASRIAGDTDTQYF. Full variable domain (rest looked up from reference TRBV5-1 and TRBJ2-3): KAGVTQTPRYLIKTRGQQVTLSCSPISGHRSVSWYQQTPGQGLQFLFEYFSETQRNKGNFPGRFSGRQFSNSRSEMNVSTLELGDSALYLCASRIAGDTDTQYFGPGTRLTVL.

The chain employs TRBV5-1 and TRBJ2-1, with TRBD2 matching over 8 bases. CDR1 and CDR2 from the germline V gene are SGHRS and YFSETQ. Trimming cost V 0 bases and J 6 bases; bases outside gene matches: 17. The CDR3 spans 19 residues. For the CDR3, the DNA is TGCGCCAGCAGCTTGGGGCCGACGTCGACTAGCGTCCGCCTCAATGAGCAGTTCTTC. Translation: CASSLGPTSTSVRLNEQFF.

V is TRBV4-1 and J is TRBJ1-3; D is perhaps TRBD1 (6 bases). With 1 base removed from V and 4 bases from J, the gap between germline ends came to 14 bases. From germline, CDR1 is MGHRA and CDR2 YSYEKL. The CDR3 is 16 residues long. This CDR3 reads CASSQVTGAAGNTIYF. CDR3 DNA sequence: TGCGCCAGCAGCCAAGTGACAGGCGCGGCGGGAAACACCATATATTTT.

The rearrangement uses TRBV2 and TRBJ2-1, with D possibly TRBD2 on 5 matching bases. Looked up from germline, CDR1 is SNHLY and CDR2 is FYNNEI. V was shortened by 8 bases and J by 4 bases, with 12 bases between the two germline ends. CDR3 size: 13 residues. The CDR3 DNA sequence: TGTGCCAGCCTGACCAGCGGTTACAATGAGCAGTTCTTC. This gives the protein CASLTSGYNEQFF. The entire variable domain, with the rest obtained from reference TRBV2 and TRBJ2-1, is as follows: EPEVTQTPSHQVTQMGQEVILRCVPISNHLYFYWYRQILGQKVEFLVSFYNNEISEKSEIFDDQFSVERPDGSNFTLKIRSTKLEDSAMYFCASLTSGYNEQFFGPGTRLTVL.

The J gene is TRBJ2-5, the V gene TRBV5-1, with 12 bases matching TRBD2. The DNA end is a closer match to TRBJ2-7, so the J assignment may be wrong. Germline V CDR1 and CDR2: SGHRS, YFSETQ. This CDR3 has 18 residues. CDR3 residues: CASSLAELAGGTYYEQYF. CDR3 coding DNA: TGCGCCAGCAGCTTGGCCGAGCTAGCGGGAGGGACCTACTACGAGCAGTACTTC.

V gene TRBV30 combines with J gene TRBJ1-6, with a possible D match to TRBD1 (6 bases). Per germline, CDR1 GTSNPN and CDR2 SVGIG (reference sequence). The CDR3 sequence is 12 residues long. V was cut by 4 bases and J by 13 bases, with 14 bases left in between. The CDR3 DNA reads as TGTGCCTGGACCAGGGGAAGGTCGCCCCTCCACTTT. This encodes CAWTRGRSPLHF.

This clone was seen once. The chain uses TRBV9 and TRBJ1-6; tentatively, D is TRBD1 (6 bases). The V gene lost 2 bases and the J gene lost 8 bases, with 11 bases spanning the gap. The CDR3 covers 14 residues. Germline values: CDR1 SGDLS, CDR2 YYNGEE. CDR3 sequence (DNA): TGTGCCAGCAGCGTGACAGGAAGGGATTCACCCCTCCACTTT. Its protein is CASSVTGRDSPLHF. Supplemented by reference TRBV9 and TRBJ1-6, the full variable domain reads DSGVTQTPKHLITATGQRVTLRCSPRSGDLSVYWYQQSLDQGLQFLIQYYNGEERAKGNILERFSAQQFPDLHSELNLSSLELGDSALYFCASSVTGRDSPLHFGNGTRLTVT.

This chain links TRBV19 with TRBJ2-6; D ambiguous. V was pared by 10 bases and J by 3 bases, with 16 bases between. The CDR3 contains 15 residues. Germline V lookup: CDR1 LNHDA, CDR2 SQIVND (reference sequence). The CDR3 is CATMIGVGGANVLTF. In DNA, the CDR3 is TGTGCCACCATGATAGGTGTGGGTGGGGCCAACGTCCTGACTTTC.

The chain carries TRBV4-2 and TRBJ1-3; 8 bases align to TRBD1. Trimming cost V 1 base and J 0 bases; bases outside gene matches: 14. Germline lookup yields CDR1 LGHNA and CDR2 YNFKEQ. The CDR3 extends over 20 amino acids. CDR3 nucleotide sequence: TGTGCCAGCAGCCAAGGGCCGCAGGGGGCTCAATTTCCCTCTGGAAACACCATATATTTT. This sequence encodes CASSQGPQGAQFPSGNTIYF.

This chain uses TRBV14 with TRBJ2-7; no definite D call. The CDR3 spans 11 residues. Germline values: CDR1 SGHDN, CDR2 FVKESK. V was clipped by 2 bases and J by 7 bases, with 6 bases between them. CDR3 loop: CASSQSAEQYF. CDR3 DNA sequence: TGTGCCAGCAGCCAATCAGCGGAGCAGTACTTC.

This clone occurred once. V gene TRBV6-6 combines with J gene TRBJ1-5; D is possibly TRBD1 (5 bases). Trimming cost V 7 bases and J 7 bases, with 14 bases left between them. CDR1 and CDR2 (germline): MNHNY, SVGAGI (reference sequence). The CDR3 contains 13 residues. The CDR3 spells CASNSRGGQPQHF. The DNA for the CDR3 is TGTGCCAGCAATTCCCGGGGGGGGCAGCCCCAGCATTTT.

The genes are TRBV27 and TRBJ2-7; 7 nucleotides align to TRBD2. CDR3 length equals 16 residues. Germline values: CDR1 MNHEY, CDR2 SMNVEV (reference sequence). The ends lost 4 bases at V and 3 bases at J; junction bases unmatched: 12. The CDR3 nucleotides read TGTGCCAGCAGTTCCCTCCCCGAAGCGGGACGCTACGAGCAGTACTTC. Protein product: CASSSLPEAGRYEQYF.

The rearrangement uses TRBV28 and TRBJ2-7; TRBD2 aligns across 7 bases. J lost 2 bases, V lost 10 bases, and 8 bases had no gene match. The germline V gene has CDR1 MDHEN and CDR2 SYDVKM. The CDR3 totals 13 residues. The CDR3 here is CAISTSPTYEQYF. CDR3 nucleotides: TGTGCCATCTCGACTAGCCCCACCTACGAGCAGTACTTC.

This clone was observed a single time. The rearrangement joins TRBV2 to TRBJ1-5; D perhaps matches TRBD1 (5 bases). Germline-derived CDR1 and CDR2 are SNHLY and FYNNEI. This CDR3 is built from 14 residues. V dropped 6 bases and J dropped 0 bases, with 9 bases sitting between them. The CDR3, as DNA: TGTGCCAGCAGGCTGGGGGGTAGCAATCAGCCCCAGCATTTT. It is translated as CASRLGGSNQPQHF.

The chain carries TRBV19 and TRBJ2-7, with D maybe TRBD1 (5 bases). Germline values: CDR1 LNHDA, CDR2 SQIVND (reference sequence). Trimming shortened V by 3 bases and J by 7 bases, and 16 bases separated the two germline ends. This CDR3 region has 14 residues. CDR3 loop: CASSMVQGLVEQYF. DNA of the CDR3: TGTGCCAGTAGTATGGTCCAGGGCTTAGTAGAGCAGTACTTC. Combining the CDR3 with reference TRBV19 and TRBJ2-7 gives the whole variable domain DGGITQSPKYLFRKEGQNVTLSCEQNLNHDAMYWYRQDPGQGLRLIYYSQIVNDFQKGDIAEGYSVSREKKESFPLTVTSAQKNPTAFYLCASSMVQGLVEQYFGPGTRLTVT.

J is TRBJ1-2 and V is TRBV27; D call uncertain. This CDR3 is built from 13 residues. Germline assignment: CDR1 MNHEY and CDR2 SMNVEV (reference sequence). V lost 5 bases and J lost 2, with 9 bases in between. CDR3 sequence reads: CASSPARNYGYTF. For the CDR3, the DNA is TGTGCCAGCAGTCCCGCCCGGAACTATGGCTACACCTTC.